This entry lists 24 T cell receptor beta chains sequenced from one sample in a study of beta chain features in type 1 diabetes. Their antigens remain unidentified. Reverse transcribing all isolated RNA meant expressed TCRB transcripts were sequenced. Measured with immunoSEQ multiplex PCR; TCRdb has only the in-frame clones, and not every one. The table lists 130,000 or so clones, around 17% of them singletons. Whole-study results and caveats: All four CD4+ subsets from Type 1 diabetes patients carried moderately but significantly shorter TCRB CDR3s.

The specimen was central memory CD4+ T cells from blood. Every receptor here comes from a man aged 25 to 45 with type 1 diabetes.

The J gene is TRBJ2-6, the V gene TRBV2; TRBD1 might be the D (6 bases). The germline CDR1 and CDR2 sequences are SNHLY and FYNNEI. The length of the CDR3 is 14 residues. Deletions cut 6 bases from V and 0 bases from J, with 6 bases between. CDR3 in DNA: TGTGCCAGCAGGGGGGCCTCTGGGGCCAACGTCCTGACTTTC. It codes for CASRGASGANVLTF.

This clone has a count of ten or more. The chain joins TRBV2 to TRBJ2-7, with a possible D match to TRBD1 (5 bases). The V and J ends lost 5 bases and 7 bases respectively, with 9 bases between them. The CDR3 length is 11 residues. From germline, CDR1 is SNHLY and CDR2 FYNNEI. CDR3 sequence: CASSIYREQYF. The CDR3 nucleotides are TGTGCCAGCAGTATATACAGGGAGCAGTACTTC.

The chain links TRBV29-1 to TRBJ2-1; D possibly corresponds to TRBD1 (7 bases). Per germline, CDR1 SQVTM and CDR2 ANQGSEA. V was clipped by 6 bases and J by 15 bases, with 15 bases between them. The CDR3 is 10 residues long. The CDR3 loop reads CSVGDREAFF. CDR3 DNA sequence: TGCAGCGTCGGTGACAGGGAGGCGTTCTTC.

The chain employs TRBV7-9 and TRBJ1-2; TRBD1 might be the D (5 bases). The CDR3 is 13 amino acids. The ends were cut back, 5 bases at V and 2 bases at J, with 9 bases in the middle. From germline, CDR1 is SEHNR and CDR2 FQNEAQ (reference sequence). The CDR3 is CASSPDRNYGYTF. CDR3 nucleotide sequence: TGTGCCAGCAGCCCCGACAGAAACTATGGCTACACCTTC.

Only a few counts were recorded for this clone. The chain is built from TRBV7-2 and TRBJ2-3, with TRBD1 matching 7 bases. The germline V gene encodes CDR1 SGHTA and CDR2 FQGNSA. This CDR3 is built from 14 residues. The ends lost 5 bases at V and 1 base at J; junction bases unmatched: 3. CDR3 loop: CASSRGQGTDTQYF. The CDR3 DNA reads as TGTGCCAGCAGCCGTGGACAGGGCACAGATACGCAGTATTTT.

The chain has TRBV29-1 and TRBJ2-2; D might be TRBD1 (5 bases). The germline V and J ends were trimmed by 7 bases and 6 bases, with 21 bases remaining between them. Germline V CDR1 and CDR2: SQVTM, ANQGSEA. The CDR3 is 15 residues long. CDR3 DNA sequence: TGCAGCGGTGCAAAGGGGTCCTCCGTCGCCGGGGAGCTGTTTTTT. This codes for CSGAKGSSVAGELFF.

This chain connects TRBV6-6 to TRBJ1-1; D remains ambiguous. The CDR3 has 15 amino acids. The V end lost 7 bases, the J end lost 1 base, and 16 bases lay between the germline ends. Per germline, CDR1 MNHNY and CDR2 SVGAGI (reference sequence). CDR3 nucleotides: TGTGCCAGCACCCCCTTCGGGCGGGGGAACACTGAAGCTTTCTTT. It is translated as CASTPFGRGNTEAFF.

This clone has a handful of counts. The genes are TRBV5-6 and TRBJ2-4; TRBD2 is a possible D gene (6 bases). The germline V gene encodes CDR1 SGHDT and CDR2 YYEEEE. V dropped 6 bases and J dropped 8 bases, with 27 bases sitting between them. This CDR3 comprises 17 residues. The CDR3 loop is CASTPRVRGVAMDIQYF. CDR3 sequence (DNA): TGTGCCAGCACCCCCCGTGTGCGGGGAGTAGCAATGGACATTCAGTACTTC.

This clone was detected a few times. The chain carries TRBV19 and TRBJ2-1; 7 bases are shared with TRBD2. CDR1 is LNHDA, CDR2 SQIVND, per germline (reference sequence). With 0 bases clipped from V and 4 bases from J, the junction kept 3 bases outside the gene matches. CDR3 length equals 15 residues. The CDR3 protein is CASSIESGAYNEQFF. The CDR3 bases are TGTGCCAGTAGTATAGAGAGCGGGGCATACAATGAGCAGTTCTTC.

The count of this clone is one. The rearrangement uses TRBV5-6 and TRBJ1-3, with D maybe TRBD1 (6 bases). Germline values: CDR1 SGHDT, CDR2 YYEEEE. Trimming took off 1 base at V and 6 bases at J, with 11 bases between the two ends. This CDR3 region has 14 residues. The CDR3, as DNA: TGTGCCAGCAGCTTGACAGGGTATCAAAACACCATATATTTT. Protein sequence: CASSLTGYQNTIYF.

This chain uses TRBV29-1 with TRBJ1-2, with no clear D. The CDR3 spans 13 residues. Germline CDR1 reads SQVTM; CDR2 reads ANQGSEA. Trimming pared 7 bases from V and 4 bases from J, leaving 16 bases between. The CDR3 DNA reads TGCAGCGCACGGACGCAGAGCCTCTATGGCTACACCTTC. This codes for CSARTQSLYGYTF. The variable domain in full, completed from reference TRBV29-1 and TRBJ1-2, reads SAVISQKPSRDICQRGTSLTIQCQVDSQVTMMFWYRQQPGQSLTLIATANQGSEATYESGFVIDKFPISRPNLTFSTLTVSNMSPEDSSIYLCSARTQSLYGYTFGSGTRLTVV.

V gene TRBV25-1 combines with J gene TRBJ2-7; D ambiguous. The V gene's germline CDR1 is MGHDK and CDR2 SYGVNS. Trimming removed 7 bases at V and 2 bases at J, with 18 bases between. This CDR3 is 15 amino acids long. Here the CDR3 DNA reads TGTGCCAGCACTTCAAGGGCAGGCCTGACCTACGAGCAGTACTTC. Protein product: CASTSRAGLTYEQYF.

A few counts support this clone. The chain is built from TRBV7-2 and TRBJ1-5; D is ambiguous. The V and J ends lost 4 bases and 0 bases respectively, with 7 bases between them. This CDR3 is built from 14 residues. Looked up from germline, CDR1 is SGHTA and CDR2 is FQGNSA. The CDR3 spells CASSSDYSNQPQHF. CDR3 in DNA: TGTGCCAGCAGCTCGGACTATAGCAATCAGCCCCAGCATTTT.

This clone was counted between two and nine times. The rearrangement joins TRBV5-1 to TRBJ2-1; TRBD1 is a possible D gene (6 bases). The CDR3 is 15 residues long. The V end was cut by 0 bases, the J end by 3 bases, with 10 bases between. Germline CDR1 and CDR2: SGHRS and YFSETQ. CDR3 sequence (DNA): TGCGCCAGCAGCTTGGGAGGGGGACGCTACAATGAGCAGTTCTTC. Amino acid sequence: CASSLGGGRYNEQFF.

This clone was seen a few times. V usage is TRBV25-1 and J usage is TRBJ2-1; tentatively, D is TRBD1 (6 bases). The CDR3 has 17 amino acids. Germline CDR1 is MGHDK and CDR2 is SYGVNS. V lost 3 bases and J 3 bases, leaving 18 bases between the germline ends. CDR3 in DNA: TGTGCCAGCAGTGACTACAGGGCCCGGAATAACTACAATGAGCAGTTCTTC. It is translated as CASSDYRARNNYNEQFF.

This clone was counted only a few times. The chain combines TRBV5-5 with TRBJ2-3; the match to TRBD1 covers 7 bases. V dropped 1 base and J dropped 6; count of bases not matched to a gene: 2. Per the germline V gene, CDR1 is SGHKS and CDR2 is YYEKEE (reference sequence). CDR3 length equals 13 residues. The CDR3 coding sequence is TGTGCCAGCAGCTTGAGGGGGCCGGATACGCAGTATTTT. Protein: CASSLRGPDTQYF.

This clone has only a few counts. The chain is built from TRBV19 and TRBJ2-5; 8 positions match TRBD2. J gave up 0 bases and V 4 bases, and 4 bases lay outside the gene matches. The CDR3 has 15 residues. Germline CDR1 is LNHDA and CDR2 is SQIVND (reference sequence). Here the CDR3 DNA reads TGTGCCAGTAGTAACGGACTAGCCAACCAAGAGACCCAGTACTTC. Residues: CASSNGLANQETQYF.

In DNA form, the CDR3 reads TGTGCCAGCAGGGAAGATCCCGGCAGGGGTAGTGAAAAACTGTTTTTT. It codes for CASREDPGRGSEKLFF. J is TRBJ1-4 and V is TRBV25-1, with D tentatively TRBD1 (6 bases). Germline CDR1 is MGHDK and CDR2 is SYGVNS. The CDR3 consists of 16 residues. Trimming cost V 6 bases and J 7 bases, with 21 bases left between them.

The chain uses TRBV11-2 and TRBJ1-2; D remains ambiguous. The CDR3 is 15 amino acids. Per the germline V gene, CDR1 is SGHAT and CDR2 is FQNNGV. V was pared by 1 base and J by 4 bases, with 13 bases between. The chain's CDR3 is CASSLAGANTYGYTF. Written as DNA, the CDR3 is TGTGCCAGCAGCTTAGCTGGCGCAAACACCTATGGCTACACCTTC.

This chain connects TRBV18 to TRBJ1-2; D might be TRBD1 (5 bases). The CDR3 length is 13 residues. V shed 6 bases and J shed 3 bases, with 11 bases lying between them. From germline, CDR1 is KGHSH and CDR2 LQKENI. CDR3 nucleotides: TGTGCCAGCTCCCTGGGAGGGGACTATGGCTACACCTTC. This encodes CASSLGGDYGYTF. The variable domain in full, completed from reference TRBV18 and TRBJ1-2, reads NAGVMQNPRHLVRRRGQEARLRCSPMKGHSHVYWYRQLPEEGLKFMVYLQKENIIDESGMPKERFSAEFPKEGPSILRIQQVVRGDSAAYFCASSLGGDYGYTFGSGTRLTVV.

The chain joins TRBV5-4 to TRBJ2-1; D call uncertain. CDR1 SGHNT and CDR2 YYREEE come from the germline V gene (reference sequence). This CDR3 contains 12 residues. V gave up 5 bases and J gave up 8 bases, with 11 bases separating them. The CDR3 protein is CASRYESDEQFF. The CDR3 DNA follows: TGTGCCAGCAGATACGAAAGCGATGAGCAGTTCTTC.

This clone turned up a few times. The chain is built from TRBV5-1 and TRBJ2-7, with 7 nucleotides matching TRBD1. From germline, CDR1 is SGHRS and CDR2 YFSETQ. This CDR3 spans 15 amino acids. V lost 0 bases, J lost 3 bases, and 6 bases stayed unmatched. CDR3 DNA sequence: TGCGCCAGCAGCTTGGCCGGGACAGACTACTACGAGCAGTACTTC. Amino acid sequence: CASSLAGTDYYEQYF.

The chain recombines TRBV5-4 with TRBJ2-5; D is unclear. Trimming shortened V by 4 bases and J by 1 base, and 14 bases separated the two germline ends. The CDR3 length is 15 residues. Germline V CDR1 and CDR2: SGHNT, YYREEE (reference sequence). CDR3 protein: CASSQVLFGQETQYF. The DNA for the CDR3 is TGTGCCAGCAGCCAGGTGTTATTCGGCCAAGAGACCCAGTACTTC.

This clone was observed a handful of times. The rearrangement joins TRBV29-1 to TRBJ2-1; 11 nucleotides line up with TRBD2. This CDR3 region has 15 residues. Germline V gene lookup returns CDR1 SQVTM and CDR2 ANQGSEA. After removal of 4 bases from V and 11 bases from J, the junction contained 13 bases not matched to a gene. The CDR3 DNA is TGCAGCGTTGGCCACGGTGGGACTAGCGGTTCGAAGCAGTTCTTC. Amino acids: CSVGHGGTSGSKQFF.